Shown below are 29 T cell receptor beta chains from a single sample sequenced in a study of blood T cell dynamics during melanoma immunotherapy. The assay was immunoSEQ multiplex PCR, and TCRdb's table has in-frame clones only and misses some. The data contain a few thousand clones, around 77% of them singletons. Stated time point: week 3, after first cycle of checkpoint inhibitor. This material consisted of blood, taken from a patient treated with checkpoint blockade. Source of these receptors: a human donor with melanoma.

This clone was seen a single time. V is TRBV4-1 and J is TRBJ2-1, with 11 nucleotides matching TRBD2. The CDR3 spans 17 residues. The germline CDR1 and CDR2 sequences are MGHRA and YSYEKL. J lost 4 bases, V lost 3 bases, and 8 bases had no gene match. Here the CDR3 DNA reads TGCGCCAGCAGCCAGAACGTCGGGACTAGCGGTTACAATGAGCAGTTCTTC. It codes for CASSQNVGTSGYNEQFF.

V usage is TRBV18 and J usage is TRBJ2-7; no definite D call. V shed 5 bases and J shed 0 bases, with 5 bases lying between them. This CDR3 is 12 amino acids long. Germline CDR1 is KGHSH and CDR2 is LQKENI. The CDR3 protein is CASSSFSYEQYF. Written as DNA, the CDR3 is TGTGCCAGCTCATCGTTCTCCTACGAGCAGTACTTC.

This clone was detected once. This sequence joins TRBV5-1 and TRBJ2-1; no definite D call. The length of the CDR3 is 11 residues. Deletions cut 2 bases from V and 7 bases from J, with 4 bases between. Germline lookup yields CDR1 SGHRS and CDR2 YFSETQ. The DNA of the CDR3 is TGCGCCAGCAGCTTAGGGAATGAGCAGTTCTTC. Protein product: CASSLGNEQFF.

The CDR3 sequence is CASSLSRGSYEQYF. The CDR3 nucleotides are TGTGCCAGCAGCTTGTCCAGGGGTTCGTACGAGCAGTACTTC. The rearrangement links TRBV7-2 to TRBJ2-7; D possibly corresponds to TRBD1 (6 bases). This CDR3 region has 14 residues. V was clipped by 3 bases and J by 4 bases, with 13 bases between them. Per germline, CDR1 SGHTA and CDR2 FQGNSA.

V is TRBV7-2 and J is TRBJ2-3, with 14 bases identical to TRBD2. The germline gives CDR1 SGHTA, CDR2 FQGNSA. The CDR3 sequence is 16 residues long. With 4 bases clipped from V and 6 bases from J, the junction kept 6 bases outside the gene matches. CDR3 residues: CASSWTSGGSPDTQYF. In DNA form, the CDR3 reads TGTGCCAGCAGCTGGACTAGCGGGGGGTCACCCGATACGCAGTATTTT.

The genes are TRBV9 and TRBJ1-2; D is undetermined. The V end was cut by 1 base, the J end by 6 bases, with 7 bases between. The CDR3 is 12 amino acids. From germline, CDR1 is SGDLS and CDR2 YYNGEE. The DNA of the CDR3 is TGTGCCAGCAGCGTATCTTGGGATGGCTACACCTTC. It is translated as CASSVSWDGYTF.

The chain uses TRBV9 and TRBJ2-5; 8 bases line up with TRBD1. V lost 0 bases to trimming and J lost 4 bases; unmatched junction nucleotides: 5. CDR3 length: 15 residues. CDR1 SGDLS and CDR2 YYNGEE come from the germline V gene. The CDR3 DNA reads as TGTGCCAGCAGCGTAGGAGCAGGGGGCACAGAGACCCAGTACTTC. It is translated as CASSVGAGGTETQYF.

The chain has TRBV9 and TRBJ2-7; TRBD1 matches 7 bases. This CDR3 has 14 amino acids. V shed 4 bases, J shed 4 bases, and the junction held 8 bases outside the gene matches. From germline, CDR1 is SGDLS and CDR2 YYNGEE. This chain's CDR3 is CASSPQTGKYEQYF. CDR3 nucleotides: TGTGCCAGCAGCCCCCAGACAGGGAAGTACGAGCAGTACTTC. Supplemented by reference TRBV9 and TRBJ2-7, the full variable domain reads DSGVTQTPKHLITATGQRVTLRCSPRSGDLSVYWYQQSLDQGLQFLIQYYNGEERAKGNILERFSAQQFPDLHSELNLSSLELGDSALYFCASSPQTGKYEQYFGPGTRLTVT.

The V gene is TRBV12-5, the J gene TRBJ2-3; D uncertain. The germline V gene encodes CDR1 LGHNT and CDR2 FRNRAP. Trimming stripped 9 bases from V and 0 bases from J, with 10 bases between. The CDR3 sequence is 13 residues long. CDR3 sequence reads: CASAGDSTDTQYF. DNA for the CDR3: TGTGCTAGCGCAGGTGACAGCACAGATACGCAGTATTTT.

The genes are TRBV5-6 and TRBJ1-6; D is unresolved. Germline V CDR1 and CDR2: SGHDT, YYEEEE. The length of the CDR3 is 16 residues. V was clipped by 4 bases and J by 3 bases, with 14 bases between them. The CDR3 region is CASSLGSPFYNSPLHF. The CDR3 region has the DNA TGTGCCAGCAGCCTCGGGTCACCTTTCTATAATTCACCCCTCCACTTT.

V usage is TRBV7-2 and J usage is TRBJ2-5; TRBD2 agrees at 10 bases. After removal of 1 base from V and 9 bases from J, the junction contained 8 bases not matched to a gene. The CDR3 has 15 amino acids. CDR1 and CDR2 (germline): SGHTA, FQGNSA. The CDR3 here is CASSLGTSGDIPQYF. Written as DNA, the CDR3 is TGTGCCAGCAGCTTAGGAACTAGCGGGGATATACCCCAGTACTTC.

This clone was seen a single time. The rearrangement uses TRBV6-5 and TRBJ2-7, with D possibly matching TRBD1 (6 bases). The CDR3 loop spans 12 amino acids. Germline-derived CDR1 and CDR2 are MNHEY and SVGAGI. Trimming removed 2 bases from V and 6 bases from J, with 8 bases in between. The CDR3 nucleotides are TGTGCCAGCAGTTACAGGGGGAGCGAGCAGTACTTC. Protein: CASSYRGSEQYF.

The rearrangement links TRBV19 to TRBJ2-2, with 9 positions matching TRBD1. CDR3 length equals 15 residues. V was clipped by 2 bases and J by 5 bases; unmatched bases: 3. CDR1 and CDR2 from the germline V gene are LNHDA and SQIVND (reference sequence). The CDR3 nucleotides read TGTGCCAGTAGTATAAGACAGGGGGGGACCGGGGAGCTGTTTTTT. This sequence encodes CASSIRQGGTGELFF.

The count of this clone is one. The rearrangement joins TRBV25-1 to TRBJ1-1; D gene ambiguous. This CDR3 contains 15 residues. V lost 2 bases, J lost 2 bases, and 12 bases lay in between. Germline-derived CDR1 and CDR2 are MGHDK and SYGVNS. This chain's CDR3 is CASSEGNGLNTEAFF. DNA of the CDR3: TGTGCCAGCAGTGAAGGTAACGGGCTAAACACTGAAGCTTTCTTT.

The chain is built from TRBV4-2 and TRBJ1-2, with 9 bases lining up with TRBD1. The V segment lost 4 bases and the J segment 3 bases; nucleotides outside the gene matches: 3. Germline values: CDR1 LGHNA, CDR2 YNFKEQ. The CDR3 sequence is 14 residues long. The CDR3 here is CASSLTGGDYGYTF. The CDR3 coding sequence is TGTGCCAGCAGCCTAACAGGGGGCGACTATGGCTACACCTTC.

The chain recombines TRBV10-2 with TRBJ1-1, with D perhaps matching TRBD1 (5 bases). This CDR3 is built from 13 residues. Germline assignment: CDR1 WSHSY and CDR2 SAAADI. V was cut by 8 bases and J by 4 bases, with 14 bases left in between. The CDR3 DNA reads as TGCGCCAGCGGGGATCAAGGGACCACTGAAGCTTTCTTT. Encoded protein: CASGDQGTTEAFF.

This clone has just one count. The rearrangement uses TRBV6-1 and TRBJ1-2; D gene unclear. CDR3 size: 11 residues. Trimming took 6 bases from V and 8 from J, leaving 10 bases between them. Germline loops: CDR1 MNHNS, CDR2 SASEGT. For the CDR3, the DNA is TGTGCCAGCAGCTCCCTTTGGGGCTACACCTTC. As protein: CASSSLWGYTF.

V is TRBV5-1 and J is TRBJ2-3, with D perhaps being TRBD1 or TRBD2 (5 bases each). There are 14 residues in the CDR3. Germline assignment: CDR1 SGHRS and CDR2 YFSETQ. The V and J ends lost 1 base and 6 bases respectively, with 12 bases between them. The CDR3 protein is CASSLQGDSDTQYF. The CDR3 region has the DNA TGCGCCAGCAGCTTGCAGGGAGATTCGGATACGCAGTATTTT.

The V call is TRBV7-8, the J call TRBJ1-1, with unresolved D. V was cut by 0 bases and J by 1 base, with 3 bases left in between. The CDR3 covers 13 residues. Germline values: CDR1 SGHVS, CDR2 FQNEAQ. The CDR3 nucleotides read TGTGCCAGCAGCTTAGCGGGGAACACTGAAGCTTTCTTT. Amino acids: CASSLAGNTEAFF.

CDR3 in DNA: TGTGCCAGCAGTGACCGGGGACAGGGGGCAATGGATACGCAGTATTTT. Translation gives CASSDRGQGAMDTQYF. The rearrangement joins TRBV6-4 to TRBJ2-3, with 12 nucleotides matching TRBD1. The CDR3 spans 16 residues. Germline V gene lookup returns CDR1 MRHNA and CDR2 SNTAGT. Trimming at V came to 2 bases and at J to 6 bases, leaving 6 bases not matched to a gene.

The V gene is TRBV2, the J gene TRBJ2-2, with 9 bases lining up with TRBD2. The V gene's germline CDR1 is SNHLY and CDR2 FYNNEI. The CDR3 covers 14 residues. Losses at the gene ends were 8 bases for V and 7 bases for J; bases not matched to a gene: 8. As DNA, the CDR3 is TGTGCCAGCTGCCTAGCGGGGTACGGCGGGGAGCTGTTTTTT. It encodes CASCLAGYGGELFF.

The chain has TRBV10-3 and TRBJ2-1; D is uncertain. The germline V gene encodes CDR1 ENHRY and CDR2 SYGVKD. The V end was cut by 4 bases, the J end by 7 bases, with 8 bases between. The CDR3 consists of 12 residues. DNA of the CDR3: TGTGCCATCAGTGCGGTAGGGAATGAGCAGTTCTTC. Translated, it gives CAISAVGNEQFF.

DNA of the CDR3: TGCAGCGTTGGAAGTACAGGCTATGGCTACACCTTC. Translating gives CSVGSTGYGYTF. J is TRBJ1-2 and V is TRBV29-1; TRBD1 might be the D (5 bases). CDR1 and CDR2 (germline): SQVTM, ANQGSEA. The germline V and J ends were trimmed by 4 bases and 4 bases, with 10 bases remaining between them. CDR3 length equals 12 residues. The full variable domain, in which reference TRBV29-1 and TRBJ1-2 provide the parts outside the CDR3, is SAVISQKPSRDICQRGTSLTIQCQVDSQVTMMFWYRQQPGQSLTLIATANQGSEATYESGFVIDKFPISRPNLTFSTLTVSNMSPEDSSIYLCSVGSTGYGYTFGSGTRLTVV.

This clone occurred a few times. DNA for the CDR3: TGTGCCAGCAGTGAACCTTTTTTAGATACGCAGTATTTT. Translation gives CASSEPFLDTQYF. The chain is built from TRBV2 and TRBJ2-3, with D hard to call. The V gene's germline CDR1 is SNHLY and CDR2 FYNNEI. This CDR3 spans 13 amino acids. Trimming removed 2 bases at V and 5 bases at J, with 8 bases between. Looking up the rest from reference TRBV2 and TRBJ2-3 gives the full variable domain: EPEVTQTPSHQVTQMGQEVILRCVPISNHLYFYWYRQILGQKVEFLVSFYNNEISEKSEIFDDQFSVERPDGSNFTLKIRSTKLEDSAMYFCASSEPFLDTQYFGPGTRLTVL.

This chain joins TRBV28 and TRBJ2-7; 12 positions match TRBD1. The V segment lost 4 bases and the J segment 10 bases; nucleotides outside the gene matches: 8. CDR1 and CDR2 from the germline V gene are MDHEN and SYDVKM. The CDR3 has 14 amino acids. The CDR3 sequence is CASSYPGQGAGQYF. CDR3 nucleotides: TGTGCCAGCAGTTATCCGGGACAGGGGGCTGGTCAGTACTTC.

The CDR3 DNA follows: TGTGCCAGCAGTGTAAGCGATACGCAGTATTTT. It is translated as CASSVSDTQYF. The chain couples TRBV2 to TRBJ2-3, with D uncertain. Germline lookup yields CDR1 SNHLY and CDR2 FYNNEI. CDR3 length: 11 residues. With 4 bases removed from V and 6 bases from J, the gap between germline ends came to 5 bases.

The chain links TRBV7-9 to TRBJ2-3; D is unresolved. The CDR3 is 15 residues long. The V end lost 1 base, the J end lost 6 bases, and 14 bases lay between the germline ends. Germline V gene data show CDR1 as SEHNR and CDR2 as FQNEAQ (reference sequence). The CDR3 DNA reads as TGTGCCAGCAGCTTAGAAGGGTCCCTTAAGGATACGCAGTATTTT. This translates into CASSLEGSLKDTQYF.

This rearrangement joins TRBV5-5 to TRBJ1-1; D is unclear. The germline V gene encodes CDR1 SGHKS and CDR2 YYEKEE (reference sequence). CDR3 length: 14 amino acids. Deletions cut 9 bases from V and 1 base from J, with 16 bases between. The CDR3 nucleotides read TGTGCCACCACGGCGGGCAGCGAGAACACTGAAGCTTTCTTT. Protein product: CATTAGSENTEAFF.

The V call is TRBV4-1, the J call TRBJ1-1; possibly TRBD1 for D (6 bases). V lost 0 bases, J lost 5 bases, and 10 bases lay in between. The CDR3 totals 14 residues. Germline V lookup: CDR1 MGHRA, CDR2 YSYEKL. The CDR3: CASSQDQGRTEAFF. As DNA, the CDR3 is TGCGCCAGCAGCCAAGATCAGGGGAGAACTGAAGCTTTCTTT.